These 21 T cell receptor beta chains originate from one sample sequenced in a study of cytomegalovirus exposure and HLA in healthy donors. The PCR had 60 Vbeta and 13 Jbeta primers. This table comes from immunoSEQ multiplex PCR, and its TCRdb copy is limited to in-frame clones, with some not included. The sample shows 95,000 to 130,000 clones, 79% of them seen only once. Sequenced input: PBMCs. These receptors all come from a young man in good health and CMV-seropositive.

Points on this clone: The germline gene is not matched at one end of the junction; a read error may be the cause. The chain carries TRBV7-9 and TRBJ2-5; TRBD1 aligns across 8 bases. CDR3 length: 16 amino acids. In germline, CDR1 is SEHNR, CDR2 FQNEAQ (reference sequence). The CDR3: CSSSPRTGLEEETQYF. The CDR3 nucleotides are TGTTCCAGCAGCCCTAGGACAGGGTTGGAAGAAGAGACCCAGTACTTC.

This sequence joins TRBV11-3 and TRBJ2-7; D not resolved. CDR3 length equals 13 residues. V dropped 5 bases and J dropped 3 bases, with 11 bases sitting between them. Germline V gene sequence: CDR1 SGHNT, CDR2 YENEEA. The CDR3 DNA sequence: TGTGCCAGCAGCCCCTGGAGTGGCTACGAGCAGTACTTC. Translated: CASSPWSGYEQYF.

This rearrangement joins TRBV7-2 to TRBJ2-1; 10 bases are a match to TRBD2. Germline V gene sequence: CDR1 SGHTA, CDR2 FQGNSA. The CDR3 runs 16 residues. V trimming: 1 base; J trimming: 9 bases; junction bases outside the gene matches: 9. CDR3 sequence reads: CASSLVGSGGAGEQFF. DNA for the CDR3: TGTGCCAGCAGCTTAGTCGGCAGCGGGGGGGCGGGTGAGCAGTTCTTC.

The chain combines TRBV5-4 with TRBJ2-5; D possibly corresponds to TRBD2 (6 bases). The J call may not be correct, given that the DNA end is closer to TRBJ2-7. The CDR3 runs 14 residues. The germline gives CDR1 SGHNT, CDR2 YYREEE (reference sequence). The CDR3 bases are TGTGCCAGCGGAAGGCGGGGCATATTCGACGAGCAGTACTTC. Amino acid sequence: CASGRRGIFDEQYF.

The chain couples TRBV9 to TRBJ2-7; TRBD2 agrees at 12 bases. J was trimmed by 6 bases and V by 7 bases; bases with no gene match: 17. The germline gives CDR1 SGDLS, CDR2 YYNGEE. This CDR3 spans 17 amino acids. In DNA form, the CDR3 reads TGTGCCAGCTCCGCCGCCGGGACTAGCGGGTCCCTGGGCGAGCAGTACTTC. Translating gives CASSAAGTSGSLGEQYF.

V and J are TRBV5-1 and TRBJ2-7, with a tentative D call TRBD1 (6 bases). CDR1 SGHRS and CDR2 YFSETQ come from the germline V gene. Trimming removed 0 bases from V and 5 bases from J, with 12 bases in between. This CDR3 comprises 14 residues. The CDR3, as DNA: TGCGCCAGCAGCTTGGTGGCAGGGGACCACGAGCAGTACTTC. Protein sequence: CASSLVAGDHEQYF. The complete variable domain, with remaining parts taken from reference TRBV5-1 and TRBJ2-7, reads KAGVTQTPRYLIKTRGQQVTLSCSPISGHRSVSWYQQTPGQGLQFLFEYFSETQRNKGNFPGRFSGRQFSNSRSEMNVSTLELGDSALYLCASSLVAGDHEQYFGPGTRLTVT.

The rearrangement joins TRBV28 to TRBJ1-2, with 8 bases that match TRBD1. J lost 1 base, V lost 4 bases, and 14 bases had no gene match. There are 18 residues in the CDR3. The germline gives CDR1 MDHEN, CDR2 SYDVKM. CDR3 nucleotides: TGTGCCAGCAGTTCCGGGACAGGAGGGATTAATAATAACTATGGCTACACCTTC. It encodes CASSSGTGGINNNYGYTF.

J is TRBJ1-2 and V is TRBV20-1; D gene uncertain. Germline CDR1 DFQATT, CDR2 SNEGSKA (reference sequence). This CDR3 contains 9 residues. Trimming took off 5 bases at V and 6 bases at J, with 4 bases between the two ends. In nucleotides, the CDR3 is TGCAGTGCTCTAGATGGCTACACCTTC. It encodes CSALDGYTF.

The gene calls are TRBV6-5 and TRBJ2-2; 7 nucleotides agree with TRBD1. V trimming: 7 bases; J trimming: 4 bases; junction bases outside the gene matches: 6. The CDR3 sequence is 14 residues long. Germline V gene data show CDR1 as MNHEY and CDR2 as SVGAGI. CDR3 amino acids: CASKIQGSTGELFF. The CDR3 nucleotides read TGTGCCAGCAAGATACAGGGGAGCACCGGGGAGCTGTTTTTT.

J is TRBJ1-5 and V is TRBV18; no reliable D call. Germline loops: CDR1 KGHSH, CDR2 LQKENI. Trimming stripped 3 bases from V and 4 bases from J, with 10 bases between. This CDR3 has 14 amino acids. The CDR3 sequence is CASSPSVGNQPQHF. The CDR3 DNA follows: TGTGCCAGCTCACCTTCAGTCGGGAATCAGCCCCAGCATTTT.

J is TRBJ2-2 and V is TRBV4-3, with D hard to call. This CDR3 has 14 residues. Germline values: CDR1 LGHNA, CDR2 YSLEER. Trimming took 5 bases from V and 1 from J, leaving 8 bases between them. The DNA of the CDR3 is TGCGCCAGCAGCATCCAATTGAACACCGGGGAGCTGTTTTTT. It translates to CASSIQLNTGELFF.

V gene TRBV11-3 combines with J gene TRBJ1-2, with D perhaps matching TRBD1 (6 bases). Trimming removed 3 bases from V and 3 bases from J, with 8 bases in between. The CDR3 sequence is 13 residues long. Germline V gene sequence: CDR1 SGHNT, CDR2 YENEEA. As DNA, the CDR3 is TGTGCCAGCAGCTTCAAGGGGGACTATGGCTACACCTTC. This gives the protein CASSFKGDYGYTF.

V is TRBV4-1 and J is TRBJ1-6; perhaps TRBD1 as D (6 bases). This CDR3 has 14 residues. Germline CDR1 reads MGHRA; CDR2 reads YSYEKL. Trimming shortened V by 1 base and J by 13 bases, and 14 bases separated the two germline ends. CDR3: CASSQVGTGPPLHF. CDR3 coding DNA: TGCGCCAGCAGCCAAGTCGGAACAGGGCCGCCCCTCCACTTT.

The V call is TRBV5-1, the J call TRBJ2-7; D perhaps matches TRBD1 (8 bases). The germline V gene encodes CDR1 SGHRS and CDR2 YFSETQ. The CDR3 is 15 amino acids. The ends were cut back, 4 bases at V and 3 bases at J, with 17 bases in the middle. The CDR3 reads CASSGGDRRVYEQYF. The CDR3, as DNA: TGCGCCAGCAGCGGGGGGGACAGGCGGGTCTACGAGCAGTACTTC. Full variable domain (remainder filled in from reference TRBV5-1 and TRBJ2-7): KAGVTQTPRYLIKTRGQQVTLSCSPISGHRSVSWYQQTPGQGLQFLFEYFSETQRNKGNFPGRFSGRQFSNSRSEMNVSTLELGDSALYLCASSGGDRRVYEQYFGPGTRLTVT.

As regards this clone: The junction does not match germline at one end; this may be a read error. The V and J genes are TRBV30 and TRBJ2-6; D possibly corresponds to TRBD1 (5 bases). The CDR3 loop spans 12 amino acids. Germline CDR1 GTSNPN, CDR2 SVGIG (reference sequence). The CDR3 bases are TGTGCCTGGAGCGTTGGGGCCAACGGCCTGACTTTC. Protein product: CAWSVGANGLTF.

J is TRBJ2-2 and V is TRBV9; tentative D call: TRBD1 (6 bases). This CDR3 contains 14 residues. CDR1 is SGDLS and CDR2 is YYNGEE in the germline V gene. With 3 bases removed from V and 5 bases from J, the gap between germline ends came to 11 bases. The CDR3 nucleotides are TGTGCCAGCAGCGGGGACATTTTTACCGGGGAGCTGTTTTTT. Translated, it gives CASSGDIFTGELFF. Based on the CDR3 plus reference TRBV9 and TRBJ2-2, the full variable domain is DSGVTQTPKHLITATGQRVTLRCSPRSGDLSVYWYQQSLDQGLQFLIQYYNGEERAKGNILERFSAQQFPDLHSELNLSSLELGDSALYFCASSGDIFTGELFFGEGSRLTVL.

V is TRBV29-1 and J is TRBJ1-1; 10 nucleotides match TRBD1. V was pared by 6 bases and J by 5 bases, with 15 bases of the junction left unmatched. Per the germline V gene, CDR1 is SQVTM and CDR2 is ANQGSEA. The CDR3 covers 16 residues. The CDR3 sequence: CSVQGGTGEGWTEAFF. As DNA, the CDR3 is TGCAGCGTCCAAGGAGGGACAGGGGAGGGATGGACTGAAGCTTTCTTT.

This chain uses TRBV19 with TRBJ2-7; maybe TRBD2 (6 bases). Trimming removed 1 base at V and 4 bases at J, with 11 bases between. This CDR3 contains 14 residues. The germline V gene encodes CDR1 LNHDA and CDR2 SQIVND (reference sequence). CDR3 sequence (DNA): TGTGCCAGTAGTATAGCCGATGGGGGGTACGAGCAGTACTTC. Translation: CASSIADGGYEQYF.

This clone was recorded only once. V gene TRBV6-5 combines with J gene TRBJ1-1; D perhaps matches TRBD1 (6 bases). The germline V gene encodes CDR1 MNHEY and CDR2 SVGAGI. The germline V and J ends were trimmed by 0 bases and 1 base, with 9 bases remaining between them. There are 15 residues in the CDR3. CDR3 loop: CASSYSGRGNTEAFF. The CDR3 region has the DNA TGTGCCAGCAGTTACTCCGGCAGGGGGAACACTGAAGCTTTCTTT.

As regards this clone: At one boundary the junction diverges from the germline segment, which might be a read error. V usage is TRBV7-9 and J usage is TRBJ2-5; 9 bases line up with TRBD2. Germline lookup yields CDR1 SEHNR and CDR2 FQNEAQ (reference sequence). This CDR3 comprises 16 residues. The chain's CDR3 is CSSSDYTAGGLETQYF. Here the CDR3 DNA reads TGTTCCAGCAGCGATTATACAGCGGGAGGTTTGGAGACCCAGTACTTC.

Concerning this clone: Only one base separates this from a far larger clonotype, so it likely reflects a read error. The V gene is TRBV4-3, the J gene TRBJ1-5; a weak D match, TRBD1 (6 bases). CDR3 size: 15 residues. Germline V gene lookup returns CDR1 LGHNA and CDR2 YSLEER. CDR3 coding DNA: TGCGCCAGCAGCCAAACGACAGGTAGCAATCAGCCCCAGAATTTT. It translates to CASSQTTGSNQPQNF.